The 12 T cell receptor beta chains listed next were all sequenced from one sample in a study of T cell responses to AZD1222 COVID-19 vaccine. TCRdb keeps only in-frame clones here, not all; method: immunoSEQ multiplex PCR. This repertoire shows about 130,000 clones, roughly 90% found once; its top ten account for roughly 1.6%. Here the sequenced sample was peripheral blood, taken on day 0 of AZD1222 vaccination. The receptors were gathered from an adult in good health.

The J gene is TRBJ2-7, the V gene TRBV2; D possibly corresponds to TRBD2 (5 bases). With 4 bases removed from V and 0 bases from J, the gap between germline ends came to 10 bases. Germline V gene lookup returns CDR1 SNHLY and CDR2 FYNNEI. The CDR3 extends over 14 amino acids. This CDR3 is CASSAGYLSYEQYF. The CDR3 bases are TGTGCCAGCAGTGCGGGGTATCTCTCCTACGAGCAGTACTTC.

The chain joins TRBV20-1 to TRBJ1-4, with no clear D. There are 10 residues in the CDR3. Trimming left V 3 bases short and J 10 bases short, with 6 bases between. CDR1 is DFQATT, CDR2 SNEGSKA, per germline (reference sequence). CDR3 sequence reads: CSASERKLFF. Here the CDR3 DNA reads TGCAGTGCTAGCGAGAGAAAACTGTTTTTT.

This chain connects TRBV28 to TRBJ2-5, with a possible D match to TRBD2 (5 bases). V lost 3 bases and J 5 bases, leaving 13 bases between the germline ends. Germline loops: CDR1 MDHEN, CDR2 SYDVKM. The CDR3 has 14 residues. CDR3 sequence (DNA): TGTGCCAGCAGTTTCCGCAAGGCGGGCGAGACCCAGTACTTC. Its protein product is CASSFRKAGETQYF.

The V and J genes are TRBV7-2 and TRBJ1-5; D possibly corresponds to TRBD1 (6 bases). There are 14 residues in the CDR3. CDR1 and CDR2 from the germline V gene are SGHTA and FQGNSA. V was cut by 4 bases and J by 9 bases, with 16 bases left in between. CDR3 amino acids: CASSSGPPDRPQHF. The CDR3 bases are TGTGCCAGCAGCTCTGGGCCGCCGGACAGGCCCCAGCATTTT. The complete variable domain, with remaining parts taken from reference TRBV7-2 and TRBJ1-5, reads GAGVSQSPSNKVTEKGKDVELRCDPISGHTALYWYRQSLGQGLEFLIYFQGNSAPDKSGLPSDRFSAERTGGSVSTLTIQRTQQEDSAVYLCASSSGPPDRPQHFGDGTRLSIL.

The gene calls are TRBV27 and TRBJ1-2, with TRBD1 matching over 8 bases. The germline V gene has CDR1 MNHEY and CDR2 SMNVEV (reference sequence). The CDR3 sequence is 16 residues long. J was trimmed by 2 bases and V by 2 bases; bases with no gene match: 7. CDR3 amino acids: CASSLTRGQGNYGYTF. CDR3 DNA: TGTGCCAGCAGTTTAACACGTGGACAGGGAAACTATGGCTACACCTTC.

This clone has only one observation. The chain has TRBV15 and TRBJ1-6, with 7 bases lining up with TRBD1. The ends lost 5 bases at V and 5 bases at J; junction bases unmatched: 6. The CDR3 length is 15 residues. Germline CDR1 and CDR2: LNHNV and YYDKDF (reference sequence). Written as DNA, the CDR3 is TGTGCCACCAGCGAGGGGGCAGGGGATAATTCACCCCTCCACTTT. Protein: CATSEGAGDNSPLHF. Filled out from reference TRBV15 and TRBJ1-6, the complete variable domain reads DAMVIQNPRYQVTQFGKPVTLSCSQTLNHNVMYWYQQKSSQAPKLLFHYYDKDFNNEADTPDNFQSRRPNTSFCFLDIRSPGLGDTAMYLCATSEGAGDNSPLHFGNGTRLTVT.

The rearrangement links TRBV19 to TRBJ2-7, with TRBD1 matching over 8 bases. The germline V gene has CDR1 LNHDA and CDR2 SQIVND (reference sequence). This CDR3 contains 15 residues. The V segment lost 4 bases and the J segment 3 bases; nucleotides outside the gene matches: 8. The CDR3 nucleotides are TGTGCCAGTAGTACGATCGGGACAGGACACTACGAGCAGTACTTC. Amino acids: CASSTIGTGHYEQYF.

This clone was seen only a few times. The chain carries TRBV11-3 and TRBJ1-3; D gene uncertain. CDR3 length equals 14 residues. Germline assignment: CDR1 SGHNT and CDR2 YENEEA. V lost 2 bases and J 8 bases, leaving 13 bases between the germline ends. The CDR3 loop reads CASSLPARRDTIYF. CDR3 nucleotide sequence: TGTGCCAGCAGCTTACCTGCCCGGCGTGACACCATATATTTT.

In DNA form, the CDR3 reads TGTGCCAGCAGCTTCGGGGGGGCGGATGGCTACACCTTC. Its translation is CASSFGGADGYTF. The V call is TRBV5-4, the J call TRBJ1-2, with a tentative D call TRBD1 (6 bases). Per germline, CDR1 SGHNT and CDR2 YYREEE (reference sequence). This CDR3 has 13 residues. Trimming left V 2 bases short and J 6 bases short, with 11 bases between. The full variable domain, in which reference TRBV5-4 and TRBJ1-2 provide the parts outside the CDR3, is ETGVTQSPTHLIKTRGQQVTLRCSSQSGHNTVSWYQQALGQGPQFIFQYYREEENGRGNFPPRFSGLQFPNYSSELNVNALELDDSALYLCASSFGGADGYTFGSGTRLTVV.

In this sample, this clone turned up once. This sequence joins TRBV19 and TRBJ1-3; D call uncertain. V was clipped by 3 bases and J by 3 bases, with 3 bases between them. The germline V gene encodes CDR1 LNHDA and CDR2 SQIVND (reference sequence). The CDR3 consists of 12 residues. The CDR3 reads CASSIGGNTIYF. The DNA for the CDR3 is TGTGCCAGTAGTATTGGTGGAAACACCATATATTTT.

The rearrangement joins TRBV9 to TRBJ2-3, with D possibly TRBD2 on 5 matching bases. CDR1 is SGDLS and CDR2 is YYNGEE in the germline V gene. V lost 4 bases and J lost 3, with 21 bases in between. This CDR3 has 17 residues. CDR3 loop: CASSTNRETDRTDTQYF. The CDR3 region has the DNA TGTGCCAGCAGCACAAATCGGGAAACAGACCGAACAGATACGCAGTATTTT.

This clone has just one count. The J gene is TRBJ2-7, the V gene TRBV18, with a weak D call TRBD1 (6 bases). With 4 bases removed from V and 5 bases from J, the gap between germline ends came to 15 bases. Germline lookup yields CDR1 KGHSH and CDR2 LQKENI. The CDR3 is 14 residues long. The CDR3 coding sequence is TGTGCCAGCTCACGATCGATCAGGGGTGACGAGCAGTACTTC. The encoded protein is CASSRSIRGDEQYF.